This T cell receptor (beta chain) was captured in a study of blood T cell repertoires in COVID-19. Turning to the study itself: Collection of acute and convalescent COVID-19 samples took place in the United States, Italy and Spain. Sample material is recorded as cDNA or gDNA derived from T cells, B-cell-depleted T cells, or PBMCs.

Germline V CDR1 and CDR2: SGHRS, YFSETQ. The V gene lost 4 bases and the J gene lost 1 base, with 18 bases spanning the gap. The CDR3 has 16 amino acids. Original processing methods: Amplification of reference gene primers provided the estimated nucleated cell counts. The table came from immunoSEQ multiplex PCR; TCRdb's copy has only in-frame clones and leaves some out. V, J and clone size derive from that table, while D and trimming were established from the DNA sequence. Among about 310,000 clones listed, around 86% were seen once. J is TRBJ2-7 and V is TRBV5-1; D may be TRBD2 (6 bases). The sequence derives from a man in his fifties with active or convalescent COVID-19. Sequencing input: peripheral blood. The CDR3 loop reads CASSPHQRESSYEQYF. The CDR3 region has the DNA TGCGCCAGCAGCCCCCATCAACGGGAGAGTTCCTACGAGCAGTACTTC.